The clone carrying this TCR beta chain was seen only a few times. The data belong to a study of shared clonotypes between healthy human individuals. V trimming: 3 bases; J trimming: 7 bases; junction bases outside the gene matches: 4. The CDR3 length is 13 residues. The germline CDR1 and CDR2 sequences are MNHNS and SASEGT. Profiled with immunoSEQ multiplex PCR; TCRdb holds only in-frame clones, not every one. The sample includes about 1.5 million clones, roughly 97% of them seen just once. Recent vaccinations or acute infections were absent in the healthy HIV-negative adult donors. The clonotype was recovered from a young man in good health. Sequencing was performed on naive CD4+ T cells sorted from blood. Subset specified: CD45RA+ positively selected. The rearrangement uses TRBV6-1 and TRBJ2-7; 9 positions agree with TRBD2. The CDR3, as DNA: TGTGCCAGCAGTGAGAGCGGGAGGTGGGAGCAGTACTTC. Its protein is CASSESGRWEQYF.